This T cell receptor beta chain was recovered during a study of persistence of HIV-infected CD4 T cells. This was the immunoSEQ version 4 assay in survey mode. Only in-frame clones appear in the TCRdb table, and some are missing; sequencing was by immunoSEQ multiplex PCR. This sample has around 45,000 clones, with roughly 92% found just once. Anti-CD3/anti-CD28 beads served as a nonspecific positive control stimulus. Sorting of responding CD4+ T cells relied on upregulated CD40 ligand together with CD69. Undetectable plasma HIV-1 RNA below 50 copies/mL lasted at least 4 years. Turning to this clone: Its specificity is not known.

Overall study results and limits: Within sorted populations, more oligoclonal TCRs accompanied more oligoclonal proviruses. Compared with CD3/CD28-stimulated cells, CMV- and Gag-responding cells showed lower TCRbeta richness. TCR analyses could not target the rare provirus-carrying CMV-responding cells.

The J segment lost 7 bases and the V segment lost 3 bases, leaving 10 bases of the junction unmatched. CDR1 is MGHRA, CDR2 YSYEKL, per germline. CDR3 length: 16 residues. The rearrangement links TRBV4-1 to TRBJ2-7; 12 bases are a match to TRBD1. The receptor was isolated from an adult man with HIV who was CMV-seropositive. The sample in question was CD4+ T cells sorted from PBMCs after 18-hour stimulation, obtained from a patient who received antiretroviral therapy. CDR3 amino acids: CASSQLPGQGAYEQYF. The DNA of the CDR3 is TGCGCCAGCAGCCAGCTTCCGGGACAGGGGGCTTATGAGCAGTACTTC.